Reported below is one T cell receptor (beta chain). Its antigen is currently unknown. Primers for the PCR totalled 60 Vbeta and 13 Jbeta. Per the study methods: Counted up in a later analysis, unique TCR beta chains came to 65 million to 100 million, with around 12 million shared. Libraries were prepared by immunoSEQ multiplex PCR; TCRdb keeps only in-frame clonotypes and omits some of them. The V and J calls and clone size come from that table; D and trimming were worked out from the DNA. Altogether around 100,000 clones are present, about 74% being singletons, with the ten largest covering 8.5% to 10%. This record comes from a study of cytomegalovirus exposure and HLA in healthy donors. Background on the study: One earlier analysis, a look at approximately 190 million T cells, found fewer than 140 million unique TCR beta sequences. Whole-study findings and limits: Highly shared variants forming one cluster were likely a sequencing artifact. Association with HLA alleles at 0.05 false discovery rate was found for 17,000 or so TCR beta sequences in a later analysis.

This CDR3 region has 15 residues. With 1 base removed from V and 6 bases from J, the gap between germline ends came to 13 bases. CDR1 is ENHRY, CDR2 SYGVKD, per germline. Sequencing was performed on PBMCs. This chain links TRBV10-3 with TRBJ1-5, with D uncertain. This TCR came from a male donor in good health and CMV-seropositive. This CDR3 reads CAISEWRELVQPQHF. Here the CDR3 DNA reads TGTGCCATCAGTGAGTGGAGGGAGTTAGTTCAGCCCCAGCATTTT.